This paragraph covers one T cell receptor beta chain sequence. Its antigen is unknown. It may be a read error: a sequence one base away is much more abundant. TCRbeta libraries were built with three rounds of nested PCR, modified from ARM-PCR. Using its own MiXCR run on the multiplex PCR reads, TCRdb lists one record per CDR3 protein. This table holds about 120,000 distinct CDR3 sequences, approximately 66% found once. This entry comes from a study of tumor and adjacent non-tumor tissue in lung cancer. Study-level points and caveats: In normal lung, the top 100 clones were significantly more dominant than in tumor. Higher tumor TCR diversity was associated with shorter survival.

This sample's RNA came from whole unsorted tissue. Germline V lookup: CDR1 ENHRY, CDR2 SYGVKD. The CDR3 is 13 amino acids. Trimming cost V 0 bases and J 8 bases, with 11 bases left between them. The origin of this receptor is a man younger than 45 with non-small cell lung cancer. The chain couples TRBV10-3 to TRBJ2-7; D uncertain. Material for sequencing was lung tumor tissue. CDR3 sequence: CAISESRIRKQYF. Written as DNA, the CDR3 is TGTGCCATCAGTGAGTCAAGGATCCGCAAGCAGTACTTC.